This TCR beta chain appears in the sequencing data of a study of tumor-infiltrating lymphocytes in primary liver carcinoma. Study-level information: Patients had primary liver carcinoma treated by surgical resection. The study included patients who were men and women aged 30 to 69 years.

The authors took blood RNA from unsorted whole blood and also extracted germline DNA. Whole-study findings and limits: The difference in top-250-clone fraction between tumors and blood was significant, favoring tumors (p = 0.039).

The researchers produced TCR beta cDNA from approximately 540 ng total RNA with a constant-region primer. Slightly modified ARM-PCR, run as three nested multiplex PCR rounds, produced the TCR beta libraries. In the first two PCR rounds, TRBV1-TRBV30 forward primers were paired with a C-beta reverse primer, and each round lasted roughly 10 cycles. TCRdb fed the multiplex PCR reads into MiXCR, producing one record per CDR3 protein. The sample lists a few hundred thousand distinct CDR3 sequences, 50% to 60% occurring once. This clonotype was counted ten times or more. What it recognizes is unknown. V lost 7 bases to trimming and J lost 0 bases, with 24 bases between them. The CDR3 loop spans 17 amino acids. Looked up from germline, CDR1 is SQVTM and CDR2 is ANQGSEA.

The sequence derives from a woman aged 30 to 39 with primary liver carcinoma and hepatitis B virus infection. The chain has TRBV29-1 and TRBJ1-2, with a tentative D call TRBD1 (5 bases). The sample comprised peripheral blood. CDR3 bases: TGCAGCGCCGCGGGAGGGGATGGTTGGCGCGCTAACTATGGCTACACCTTC. Protein product: CSAAGGDGWRANYGYTF.